This TCR beta chain was recovered during a study of blood T cell repertoires in COVID-19. Overall study: Nucleic acid was either cDNA or gDNA, and it came from T cells, B-cell-depleted T cells, or PBMCs.

The CDR3 loop spans 15 amino acids. Germline-derived CDR1 and CDR2 are SGHVS and FNYEAQ. Between the trimmed V and J ends, which lost 4 bases and 5 bases, there was a span of 14 bases. Per the study methods: Researchers report that nucleated cell counts were estimated from reference gene primer amplification. Assay: immunoSEQ multiplex PCR; the TCRdb copy retains only in-frame clones and omits some. V, J and clone size derive from that table, while D and trimming were established from the DNA sequence. The sample has approximately 220,000 clones; 75% to 90% are singletons. Recruitment covered 25 or so US areas and drew participants whose ages spanned roughly 18 to 100 years.

The TCR was taken from a woman in her forties with acute COVID-19. The chain recombines TRBV7-6 with TRBJ1-4; tentative D call: TRBD1 (5 bases). Sequencing was carried out using PBMCs or T cells enriched from blood (not recorded which). CDR3 bases: TGTGCCAGCAGCTCAGTGGGGGGACTAAATGAAAAACTGTTTTTT. Translated: CASSSVGGLNEKLFF.